Included here is one T cell receptor (beta chain) sequence, with context. The antigen remains unidentified. Germline V CDR1 and CDR2: SGHRS, YFSETQ. This CDR3 contains 15 residues. V was shortened by 4 bases and J by 4 bases, with 18 bases between the two germline ends. This record belongs to a study of identifying expanded T cells in peripheral blood. Notes on the study in general: Across healthy donors, higher total template counts meant significantly greater two-week count variance.

Assay used: immunoSEQ multiplex PCR; TCRdb lists only in-frame clones, some missing. The top ten clones hold approximately 20% of a sample with about 78,000 clones, roughly 86% of them seen once. The chain has TRBV5-1 and TRBJ2-7, with D possibly TRBD2 on 7 matching bases. The material sequenced was blood. The receptor comes from a person aged 18 to 69 in good health. The chain's CDR3 is CASSQDRGGIYEQYF. The CDR3 DNA reads as TGCGCCAGCAGCCAAGATAGGGGGGGTATTTACGAGCAGTACTTC.